The clone carrying this T cell receptor (beta chain) was found once. The method was immunoSEQ multiplex PCR; TCRdb's version includes in-frame clones alone and lacks a portion of them. The repertoire holds 150,000 to 200,000 clones, with around 90% as singletons. The data were obtained in a study of blood T cell repertoires in COVID-19. Whole-study context: The United States, Italy and Spain were the sources of the acute and convalescent COVID-19 samples.

V was clipped by 0 bases and J by 8 bases; unmatched bases: 9. The CDR3 covers 17 residues. CDR1 SGHRS and CDR2 YFSETQ come from the germline V gene. The TCR comes from a man between 60 and 75 years old with active or convalescent COVID-19. This chain links TRBV5-1 with TRBJ2-2; TRBD2 matches 11 bases. The specimen sequenced was peripheral blood. CDR3 nucleotides: TGCGCCAGCAGCTTGGGACTAGCGGGGCCTTTGGCTGGGGAGCTGTTTTTT. The encoded protein is CASSLGLAGPLAGELFF.